The 9 T cell receptor beta chains in this list originate from one sample, sequenced in a study of vaccination and CD4 T cells after COVID-19. Treatment in this sample: roughly ten-day PBMC culture with coronavirus spike peptide pools or control peptides (ViraFEST assay). CD4+ T-cell collection from the unexposed donor predated the COVID-19 pandemic (2011-2018). The Oncomine TCR Beta short-read assay generated sequence data from the DNA of cultured CD4+ T cells. One entry per CDR3 protein results from TCRdb running MiXCR on the PCR reads. This table holds 6,000 to 6,500 distinct CDR3 sequences, around two fifths found once. Their antigens remain unidentified. Sequences were obtained from CD4+ T cells from blood, cultured in vitro. The origin of the receptors is a human donor in good health.

The chain has TRBV6-1 and TRBJ2-3; a weak D match, TRBD1 (5 bases). This CDR3 has 14 residues. Germline values: CDR1 MNHNS, CDR2 SASEGT. Deletions cut 3 bases from V and 4 bases from J, with 11 bases between. CDR3 loop: CASSDGAGPDTQYF. The CDR3 bases are TGTGCCAGCAGTGATGGAGCAGGGCCAGATACGCAGTATTTT.

The rearrangement links TRBV28 to TRBJ1-1; no clear D gene. Germline V gives CDR1 MDHEN, CDR2 SYDVKM. This CDR3 comprises 12 residues. Trimming stripped 3 bases from V and 1 base from J, with 3 bases between. The CDR3 DNA follows: TGTGCCAGCAGTTTTCAGAACACTGAAGCTTTCTTT. It specifies CASSFQNTEAFF.

J is TRBJ1-6 and V is TRBV20-1; a possible D gene is TRBD1 (5 bases). The CDR3 sequence is 14 residues long. Trimming took 1 base from V and 9 from J, leaving 13 bases between them. The germline CDR1 and CDR2 sequences are DFQATT and SNEGSKA (reference sequence). CDR3 sequence (DNA): TGCAGTGCTAGAGGGGGGGGGGATAGTTCACCCCTCCACTTT. Translating it yields CSARGGGDSSPLHF.

CDR3 region: CASSLTHRVTEAFF. CDR3 nucleotides: TGTGCCAGCAGCCTGACACATAGAGTTACTGAAGCTTTCTTT. The chain has TRBV6-4 and TRBJ1-1; no reliable D call. V lost 6 bases and J lost 5, with 16 bases in between. There are 14 residues in the CDR3. Germline loops: CDR1 MRHNA, CDR2 SNTAGT.

This clonotype occurred a few times. This chain uses TRBV6-4 with TRBJ1-2; 10 nucleotides match TRBD1. This CDR3 contains 13 residues. Germline V gene data show CDR1 as MRHNA and CDR2 as SNTAGT. V lost 0 bases, J lost 8 bases, and 0 bases stayed unmatched. The CDR3 DNA sequence: TGTGCCAGCAGTGACTCGACAGGGGGCGGCTACACCTTC. Residues: CASSDSTGGGYTF.

This clonotype has only a few counts. The rearrangement uses TRBV20-1 and TRBJ1-2; 7 bases map to TRBD1. The trim removed 6 bases at V and 4 bases at J, leaving 5 bases unmatched. The germline V gene encodes CDR1 DFQATT and CDR2 SNEGSKA (reference sequence). The CDR3 is 12 residues long. CDR3 nucleotides: TGCAGTGCCCCTGACAGGGCCTATGGCTACACCTTC. This sequence encodes CSAPDRAYGYTF.

DNA of the CDR3: TGTGCCACCAGTGATTCCCCCCGGACAGGGGGAGAGACCCAGTACTTC. Protein sequence: CATSDSPRTGGETQYF. V gene TRBV24-1 combines with J gene TRBJ2-5; 10 positions match TRBD1. The CDR3 totals 16 residues. The ends lost 2 bases at V and 4 bases at J; junction bases unmatched: 6. Germline V lookup: CDR1 KGHDR, CDR2 SFDVKD.

This clonotype was found a few times. The gene calls are TRBV6-1 and TRBJ1-5; D is unclear. V lost 2 bases, J lost 6 bases, and 8 bases lay in between. The germline V gene has CDR1 MNHNS and CDR2 SASEGT. The CDR3 is 13 amino acids. CDR3 bases: TGTGCCAGCAGTGAACAGATGGGTCAGCCCCAGCATTTT. It specifies CASSEQMGQPQHF.

This rearrangement joins TRBV19 to TRBJ1-1, with 7 bases fitting TRBD1. Trimming removed 5 bases from V and 3 bases from J; junction bases left unmatched: 6. The CDR3 has 14 residues. Germline assignment: CDR1 LNHDA and CDR2 SQIVND (reference sequence). CDR3 region: CASSVQQGYTEAFF. The DNA of the CDR3 is TGTGCCAGTAGTGTTCAACAGGGGTACACTGAAGCTTTCTTT. The full variable domain, its missing parts supplied by reference TRBV19 and TRBJ1-1, is DGGITQSPKYLFRKEGQNVTLSCEQNLNHDAMYWYRQDPGQGLRLIYYSQIVNDFQKGDIAEGYSVSREKKESFPLTVTSAQKNPTAFYLCASSVQQGYTEAFFGQGTRLTVV.